This entry features one TCR beta chain sequence. Its antigen is still unknown. Base-call qualities are not available, and no considerably larger clone is one nucleotide away. Counted from cysteine to phenylalanine, this CDR3 has 13 amino acids. Of the read, only the CDR3 DNA is kept; its 39 bases are in frame from base 1. CDR1 and CDR2 were assigned from the germline V gene as SGDLS and YYNGEE. V is clipped by 1 base and J by 5 bases, and the sequence between their germline boundaries is 9 bases long. The record originates from a study of CD8+ T cells in alopecia areata (dated 2018 in TCRdb). Broadly, across the study: Treated patients were enrolled in an open-label pilot trial of oral tofacitinib at 5 to 10 mg twice daily for moderate-to-severe alopecia areata. Scalp tissue and sorted CD4+ and CD8+ peripheral blood T cells from patchy and totalis/universalis alopecia areata patients and from healthy controls were covered by human TCRbeta sequencing. RNA was extracted with the PAXgene miRNA kit for fixed scalp, the miRNeasy kit for PBMCs, and the RNeasy kit for mouse skin. TCRbeta CDR3 regions were amplified by immunoSEQ multiplex PCR using 35 Vbeta forward and 13 Jbeta reverse primers. Patients on tofacitinib were biopsied at baseline and after 4 and 24 weeks of treatment, and several of the patients also had a later scalp biopsy. For the treated patients, the SALT score, which quantifies what percentage of scalp surface area is affected, served as the measure of disease severity. The study used high-throughput TCRbeta sequencing to examine T cell clonal expansion in alopecia areata, in both the C3H/HeJ mouse model and human patients. Tofacitinib was given for 6 to 18 months, followed by 6 months of follow-up off drug to assess delayed response and recurrence. Clonality in the scalp was compared among normal scalp (n=4), patchy alopecia areata scalp (n=8), and alopecia totalis/universalis scalp (n=8).

What the study reported, not specific to this receptor: Shared TCR sequences between patients were less evident than in mice, which may be partly attributable to HLA diversity in the patient population. Scalp clonality and the number of expanded CD8+ clones among the top 100 scalp clones were significantly decreased by tofacitinib. During tofacitinib treatment, many expanded lesional clones remained in scalp and blood, and this persistence may partly explain relapse after treatment is stopped. Unlike mouse skin, which is dominated by gammadelta T cells, normal human skin has resident alphabeta T cells that are also sequenced, and this complicates analysis of the scalp TCR repertoire. Compared with normal scalp, lesional scalp had higher clonality and more expanded CD8+ clones, particularly in alopecia totalis/universalis, a pattern that suggests antigenic drive. Because the treated cohort was small and had just a single nonresponder, larger studies are needed to establish links between baseline CD8+ expansion and response.

What the treatment or condition label conveys for this sample: oral pan-JAK inhibitor, 5-10 mg twice daily. Peripheral blood and lesional scalp punch biopsies were obtained from patients with alopecia areata. PBMCs were isolated by density centrifugation and stained for CD3, CD4 and CD8, after which CD4+ and CD8+ T cells were sorted on a FACSAria. The method behind the library was the immunoSEQ multiplex PCR assay. RNA was extracted from all samples and reverse transcribed into cDNA as template for TCR sequencing. First-strand cDNA was synthesized using SuperScript III with a 2:1 mix of oligo-dT and random hexamers. A synthetic immune receptor repertoire was used to measure amplification bias, and any remaining bias was corrected computationally. In the authors' own workflow: Raw reads were preprocessed to remove errors, and CDR3 was defined according to IMGT conventions as the region from the conserved cysteine to phenylalanine. To get clonality, Shannon entropy was normalized by log2 of the number of productive unique TCRs and the result was subtracted from 1. Whether scalp clones were CD4 or CD8 was inferred by matching scalp TCRbeta sequences against CD4 and CD8 repertoires sorted from blood. TCRdb mirrors the immuneACCESS table, restricted to in-frame sequences. Some clones are absent from its copies; in checked studies, under half trace to an unresolved V gene, and the reason for the others is unknown. D and trimming come from the DNA, and the V and J calls and clone size come from that table. The sample contains about 180,000 clones, 40% to 65% of them found a single time. The ten most abundant clones make up about 9.4% of the sample.

The material sequenced was CD8+ T cells sorted from blood, taken around week 54, from a patient treated with tofacitinib. This TCR was sampled from a human donor with alopecia areata. The rearranged segments are TRBV9 and TRBJ2-5, with the D call perhaps TRBD1 or TRBD2, each one matching 6 bases. Here is the DNA: TGTGCCAGCAGCGTACAAGGGGGGGAGACCCAGTACTTC. It encodes CASSVQGGETQYF.